This T cell receptor (beta chain) was sequenced for a study of shared clonotypes between healthy human individuals. Across the study: Per donor, three plates held CD4 naive cells, three held CD4 memory, two held CD8 naive and one held CD8 memory.

The DNA input per sorted-subset replicate PCR was 200 to 250 ng, corresponding to around 28,000 T cell genomes. Sequencing used immunoSEQ multiplex PCR; TCRdb keeps in-frame clones, though not all of them. The sample lists some 2,000,000 clones; 90% to 96% were seen once. The CDR3 is made up of 16 amino acids. V lost 0 bases and J lost 3; bases outside the gene matches: 8. CDR1 and CDR2 from the germline V gene are LNHNV and YYDKDF (reference sequence). The receptor was derived from a man aged 18-30 years in good health. The source material was naive CD4+ T cells sorted from blood. Specified subset: CD45RA+ positively selected. The chain is built from TRBV15 and TRBJ2-7; 7 bases align to TRBD1. The CDR3 loop is CATSRDIGAGGYEQYF. The CDR3 DNA follows: TGTGCCACCAGCAGAGATATCGGGGCAGGGGGCTACGAGCAGTACTTC.